This TCR beta chain was profiled in a study of shared clonotypes between healthy human individuals. Germline values: CDR1 ENHRY, CDR2 SYGVKD. V was shortened by 3 bases and J by 3 bases, with 2 bases between the two germline ends. This CDR3 has 11 amino acids. TCRdb's table, derived via immunoSEQ multiplex PCR, lists solely in-frame clones and lacks some. Of some 680,000 clones listed, about 80% were seen once; the top ten hold around 1.8%. The chain couples TRBV10-3 to TRBJ1-2; no clear D. The sequenced sample was memory CD4+ T cells sorted from blood. The subset is: CD45RA-negative fraction. The clonotype was recovered from a woman in her twenties or thirties in good health. CDR3 in amino acids: CAISDYYGYTF. The CDR3 nucleotides are TGTGCCATCAGTGACTACTATGGCTACACCTTC.